The rows below give T cell receptor beta chains drawn from one sample of a study of blood T cell repertoires in COVID-19. The protocol was immunoSEQ multiplex PCR, while the TCRdb copy is restricted to in-frame clones and leaves out a portion. The sample lists 70,000 to 85,000 clones; 83% were seen once. The material sequenced was peripheral blood. These receptors were collected from a man older than 75 with active or convalescent COVID-19. The CDR3 runs from the conserved cysteine through the conserved F or W. A D gene is named only where the DNA matches it firmly. Expanded clones are given a class, and other clones once, few, many or no size at all.

D: NA
length: 14
V: TRBV4-3
J: TRBJ1-1
size: NA
DNA: TGCGCCAGCAGCCCTTCAGGGCTCGGCACTGAAGCTTTCTTT
CDR3: CASSPSGLGTEAFF

D: NA
length: 16
V: TRBV21-1
J: TRBJ2-5
size: NA
DNA: TGTGCCAGCAGCAATTTTCTCCGGGACAGAACAGAGACCCAGTACTTC
CDR3: CASSNFLRDRTETQYF

D: NA
length: 15
V: TRBV7-8
J: TRBJ1-1
size: NA
DNA: TGTGCCAGCAGCCCGACGGACAGAATGAACACTGAAGCTTTCTTT
CDR3: CASSPTDRMNTEAFF

D: NA
length: 14
V: TRBV3-1/TRBV3-2
J: TRBJ1-2
size: NA
DNA: TGTGCCAGCAGCCAAGTTGCACAGCCCTATGGCTACACCTTC
CDR3: CASSQVAQPYGYTF

D: NA
length: 15
V: TRBV6-5
J: TRBJ1-6
size: few
DNA: TGTGCCAGCAGGGACGGAAACTCGGGGAATTCACCCCTCCACTTT
CDR3: CASRDGNSGNSPLHF

D: TRBD1
length: 11
V: TRBV6-5
J: TRBJ1-1
size: NA
DNA: TGTGCCAGCACCCAGGGGACAGGAGCTTTCTTT
CDR3: CASTQGTGAFF

D: TRBD2
length: 14
V: TRBV18
J: TRBJ2-3
size: NA
DNA: TGTGCCAGCTCACCCGGGAGGTCCGCAGATACGCAGTATTTT
CDR3: CASSPGRSADTQYF

D: NA
length: 15
V: TRBV30
J: TRBJ1-6
size: NA
DNA: TGTGCCTGGGCAGCCCTCGCGGGGTATAATTCACCCCTCCACTTT
CDR3: CAWAALAGYNSPLHF

D: TRBD1
length: 17
V: TRBV6-7
J: TRBJ1-5
size: NA
DNA: TGTGCCAGCAGTTACTCGGGGACAGCTGATAGCAATCAGCCCCAGCATTTT
CDR3: CASSYSGTADSNQPQHF

D: NA
length: 11
V: TRBV7-2
J: TRBJ2-5
size: NA
DNA: TGTGCCAGCAGCTCGCGGGAGACCCAGTACTTC
CDR3: CASSSRETQYF

D: NA
length: 13
V: TRBV3-1/TRBV3-2
J: TRBJ1-5
size: NA
DNA: TGTGCCAGCAGCCAACTACTTTCTCAGCCCCAGCATTTT
CDR3: CASSQLLSQPQHF

D: NA
length: 15
V: TRBV18
J: TRBJ2-7
size: NA
DNA: TGTGCCAGCTCATCATCAATCACAGGTCCCCTCGAGCAGTACTTC
CDR3: CASSSSITGPLEQYF

D: NA
length: 13
V: TRBV5-5
J: TRBJ1-2
size: NA
DNA: TGTGCCAGCAGCTTGATGGCAGACTATGGCTACACCTTC
CDR3: CASSLMADYGYTF

D: NA
length: 14
V: TRBV24-1
J: TRBJ2-3
size: NA
DNA: TGTGCCACCAGTGATTCGGACATGAAAGATACGCAGTATTTT
CDR3: CATSDSDMKDTQYF

D: NA
length: 15
V: TRBV19
J: TRBJ1-5
size: NA
DNA: TGTGCCAGTAGTTCACCCCTCAGGGGCCATCAGCCCCAGCATTTT
CDR3: CASSSPLRGHQPQHF

D: TRBD2
length: 16
V: TRBV5-1
J: TRBJ2-3
size: NA
DNA: TGCGCCAGCAGCTTGGTGTCGGGGGGAAGCACAGATACGCAGTATTTT
CDR3: CASSLVSGGSTDTQYF

D: NA
length: 16
V: TRBV14
J: TRBJ1-5
size: NA
DNA: TGTGCCAGCAGCCAAGCTTGGAGGGTACCCAATCAGCCCCAGCATTTT
CDR3: CASSQAWRVPNQPQHF

D: TRBD1
length: 16
V: TRBV9
J: TRBJ1-2
size: NA
DNA: TGTGCCAGCAGCGTAGGTAGACAGGGTTATTCAGTGGGCTACACCTTC
CDR3: CASSVGRQGYSVGYTF

D: TRBD2
length: 17
V: TRBV25-1
J: TRBJ2-3
size: NA
DNA: TGTGCCAGCAGTGAATCGTTTCGGGGGGGTAGCACAGATACGCAGTATTTT
CDR3: CASSESFRGGSTDTQYF

D: NA
length: 15
V: TRBV19
J: TRBJ1-4
size: NA
DNA: TGTGCCAGTAATCCGGGAGGCCCAACTAATGAAAAACTGTTTTTT
CDR3: CASNPGGPTNEKLFF

D: NA
length: 14
V: TRBV6-5
J: TRBJ2-7
size: NA
DNA: TGTGCCAGCAGTTACTCGAGGTCCATCTACGAGCAGTACTTC
CDR3: CASSYSRSIYEQYF

D: NA
length: 14
V: TRBV19
J: TRBJ2-4
size: NA
DNA: TGTGCCAGTAGCATACAGGCGAGCAAAAACATTCAGTACTTC
CDR3: CASSIQASKNIQYF

D: TRBD2
length: 16
V: TRBV7-8
J: TRBJ2-1
size: few
DNA: TGTGCCAGCAGCTCACCCGGACTAGTTACCTACAATGAGCAGTTCTTC
CDR3: CASSSPGLVTYNEQFF

D: NA
length: 14
V: TRBV18
J: TRBJ1-5
size: NA
DNA: TGTGCCAGCTCACCGTCGCAGGGCAATCAGCCCCAGCATTTT
CDR3: CASSPSQGNQPQHF

D: TRBD2
length: 14
V: TRBV28
J: TRBJ2-1
size: NA
DNA: TGTGCCAGCAGGACGGGGGGGGCAGGTAATGAGCAGTTCTTC
CDR3: CASRTGGAGNEQFF

D: TRBD1
length: 15
V: TRBV5-1
J: TRBJ1-1
size: NA
DNA: TGCGCCAGCAGACAATCAGGGGGCATGTACACTGAAGCTTTCTTT
CDR3: CASRQSGGMYTEAFF

D: TRBD1
length: 15
V: TRBV7-8
J: TRBJ2-7
size: once
DNA: TGTGCCAGCAGCCGAGAACAGGGGGCTCCCTACGAGCAGTACTTC
CDR3: CASSREQGAPYEQYF

D: NA
length: 15
V: TRBV28
J: TRBJ1-2
size: NA
DNA: TGTGCCAGCAGCGCCCCTAGGGGGGGTGACTATGGCTACACCTTC
CDR3: CASSAPRGGDYGYTF

D: NA
length: 12
V: TRBV19
J: TRBJ1-2
size: few
DNA: TGTGCCAGTAAGTTGGGCGACTATGGCTACACCTTC
CDR3: CASKLGDYGYTF

D: TRBD1
length: 11
V: TRBV30
J: TRBJ2-1
size: NA
DNA: TGTGCCTGGACGGACAGGGATGAGCAGTTCTTC
CDR3: CAWTDRDEQFF

D: NA
length: 12
V: TRBV12-3/TRBV12-4
J: TRBJ2-5
size: NA
DNA: TGTGCCAGCAGTTCATATCGGGAGACCCAGTACTTC
CDR3: CASSSYRETQYF

D: TRBD2
length: 16
V: TRBV5-1
J: TRBJ2-5
size: NA
DNA: TGCGCCAGCAGCTTGGTTTCGGGAGGCCAATGGGGGACCCAGTACTTC
CDR3: CASSLVSGGQWGTQYF

D: NA
length: 15
V: TRBV6-6
J: TRBJ2-7
size: NA
DNA: TGTGCCAGCAACCCCTCGTGGGGCGCTTCCTACGAGCAGTACTTC
CDR3: CASNPSWGASYEQYF

D: TRBD2
length: 15
V: TRBV4-2
J: TRBJ2-7
size: NA
DNA: TGTGCCAGCAGCCTTGGACTAGCGGGAGAGTACGAGCAGTACTTC
CDR3: CASSLGLAGEYEQYF

D: NA
length: 14
V: TRBV19
J: TRBJ1-5
size: NA
DNA: TGTGCCAGTAGTATAGTCCGCCGGAATCAGCCCCAGCATTTT
CDR3: CASSIVRRNQPQHF

D: NA
length: 14
V: TRBV7-2
J: TRBJ1-6
size: NA
DNA: TGTGCCAGCAGCGCGCGGGGGGCGAATGCACCCCTCCACTTT
CDR3: CASSARGANAPLHF

D: NA
length: 15
V: TRBV27
J: TRBJ1-1
size: NA
DNA: TGTGCCAGCAGTCGAACACAGGGATGGGGCACTGAAGCTTTCTTT
CDR3: CASSRTQGWGTEAFF

D: TRBD1
length: 15
V: TRBV4-3
J: TRBJ2-7
size: NA
DNA: TGCGCCAGCAGCCATGAGGCGGGACAGGCCTACGAGCAGTACTTC
CDR3: CASSHEAGQAYEQYF

D: TRBD2
length: 18
V: TRBV4-1
J: TRBJ2-3
size: few
DNA: TGCGCCAGCAGCCAAGGCTCTAGCGGGAGGGCTAGCACAGATACGCAGTATTTT
CDR3: CASSQGSSGRASTDTQYF

D: NA
length: 17
V: TRBV11-2
J: TRBJ1-3
size: few
DNA: TGTGCCAGCAGCTCCGTGGGGCCCGATAGCCCTGGAAACACCATATATTTT
CDR3: CASSSVGPDSPGNTIYF

D: TRBD1
length: 16
V: TRBV7-2
J: TRBJ2-2
size: NA
DNA: TGTGCCAGCAGTCGCCGGGACAGGGTGACCCCCGGGGAGCTGTTTTTT
CDR3: CASSRRDRVTPGELFF

D: NA
length: 13
V: TRBV5-1
J: TRBJ2-1
size: NA
DNA: TGCGCCAGCAGCTTGGCAGGGAACAATGAGCAGTTCTTC
CDR3: CASSLAGNNEQFF

D: TRBD1
length: 15
V: TRBV5-4
J: TRBJ1-1
size: NA
DNA: TGTGCCAGCACCCTTGACCCCACAGGGGGCACTGAAGCTTTCTTT
CDR3: CASTLDPTGGTEAFF

D: TRBD1
length: 14
V: TRBV28
J: TRBJ1-5
size: NA
DNA: TGTGCCAGCAGACCCGGGACAGCTAATCAGCCCCAGCATTTT
CDR3: CASRPGTANQPQHF

D: NA
length: 16
V: TRBV7-9
J: TRBJ2-5
size: NA
DNA: TGTGCCAGCAGCTTATCTAGGCTAGCCCTCATTGAGACCCAGTACTTC
CDR3: CASSLSRLALIETQYF

D: NA
length: 13
V: TRBV19
J: TRBJ1-1
size: NA
DNA: TGTGCCAGTAGTAAACTGAGGGCGGAGAAAGCTTTCTTT
CDR3: CASSKLRAEKAFF

D: NA
length: 14
V: TRBV29-1
J: TRBJ2-1
size: NA
DNA: TGCAGCGTTGGGCTAGCGCGCTCCTACAATGAGCAGTTCTTC
CDR3: CSVGLARSYNEQFF

D: NA
length: 14
V: TRBV3-1/TRBV3-2
J: TRBJ1-1
size: NA
DNA: TGTGCCAGCAGCTCGTACGACAGGTACTCCGAAGCTTTCTTT
CDR3: CASSSYDRYSEAFF

D: NA
length: 13
V: TRBV12-3/TRBV12-4
J: TRBJ2-2
size: NA
DNA: TGTGCCAGCAGTCCAACAGGGTCCGGGGAGCTGTTTTTT
CDR3: CASSPTGSGELFF

D: NA
length: 14
V: TRBV4-2
J: TRBJ2-7
size: NA
DNA: TGTGCCAGCAGCCAAGAGCCAGTTGGTTACGAGCAGTACTTC
CDR3: CASSQEPVGYEQYF